A single sample is the source of the 10 T cell receptor beta chains below, sequenced in a study of early T cells in non-severe SARS-CoV-2 infection. Each CDR3 protein gets one entry after TCRdb re-called the 5' RACE reads with MiXCR. The sample has 30,000 to 40,000 distinct CDR3 sequences; 4.5% to 5.5% are singletons. Material: whole blood. The source is an adult who was a healthcare worker with PCR-confirmed SARS-CoV-2 infection or an uninfected control (not recorded which).

This clonotype came up many times. V usage is TRBV7-2 and J usage is TRBJ2-1, with D perhaps TRBD1 (5 bases). The V gene lost 3 bases and the J gene lost 6 bases, with 12 bases spanning the gap. This CDR3 has 14 residues. Looked up from germline, CDR1 is SGHTA and CDR2 is FQGNSA. The CDR3 DNA reads as TGTGCCAGCAGCTTGCGGACACTTTCCAATGAGCAGTTCTTC. Translating it yields CASSLRTLSNEQFF.

This clonotype was seen repeatedly, ten times or more. V gene TRBV9 combines with J gene TRBJ1-4; the D is unclear. This CDR3 is 14 amino acids long. Trimming took 4 bases from V and 4 from J, leaving 11 bases between them. Germline CDR1 and CDR2: SGDLS and YYNGEE. The CDR3 protein is CASSPPNSNEKLFF. DNA for the CDR3: TGTGCCAGCAGCCCCCCGAACAGTAATGAAAAACTGTTTTTT.

Ten or more counts support this clonotype. The rearrangement joins TRBV5-1 to TRBJ1-2, with D perhaps TRBD1 (5 bases). V lost 4 bases and J lost 10, with 17 bases in between. The CDR3 runs to 13 residues. Germline V gene lookup returns CDR1 SGHRS and CDR2 YFSETQ. CDR3 DNA: TGCGCCAGCAGCCCCCGTAGCGGGGGGGACTACACCTTC. Translation gives CASSPRSGGDYTF.

This clonotype showed up many times. The V call is TRBV12-3 or TRBV12-4, the J call TRBJ1-5; D perhaps matches TRBD1 (5 bases). CDR3 length: 12 amino acids. Trimming pared 6 bases from V and 5 bases from J, leaving 8 bases between. CDR3 DNA sequence: TGTGCCAGCAGCCTGACAGATCAGCCCCAGCATTTT. It translates to CASSLTDQPQHF.

This clonotype has a handful of counts. This rearrangement joins TRBV7-6 to TRBJ2-7; the D is unclear. Germline lookup yields CDR1 SGHVS and CDR2 FNYEAQ. CDR3 size: 16 residues. Trimming took off 3 bases at V and 5 bases at J, with 20 bases between the two ends. CDR3 region: CASSFRSKPMSHEQYF. CDR3 DNA: TGTGCCAGCAGCTTTAGGAGTAAACCTATGTCGCACGAGCAGTACTTC.

This clonotype was recorded many times. J is TRBJ1-5 and V is TRBV29-1; a weak D match, TRBD1 (6 bases). Between the trimmed V and J ends, which lost 7 bases and 6 bases, there was a span of 16 bases. The CDR3 is 13 amino acids. Germline CDR1 is SQVTM and CDR2 is ANQGSEA. CDR3 in amino acids: CSATTGSGQPQHF. CDR3 nucleotides: TGCAGCGCCACAACAGGGAGCGGTCAGCCCCAGCATTTT.

Only a few counts were recorded for this clonotype. This chain joins TRBV20-1 and TRBJ1-1; a possible D gene is TRBD1 (5 bases). V was clipped by 3 bases and J by 5 bases, with 10 bases between them. The CDR3 runs to 12 residues. Germline CDR1 and CDR2: DFQATT and SNEGSKA (reference sequence). In DNA form, the CDR3 reads TGCAGTGCTAGTCCGGGGGGGACTGAAGCTTTCTTT. As protein: CSASPGGTEAFF.

This clonotype was counted only a few times. J is TRBJ1-1 and V is TRBV4-1, with a possible D match to TRBD1 (6 bases). The germline V and J ends were trimmed by 8 bases and 5 bases, with 15 bases remaining between them. The CDR3 totals 13 residues. The germline V gene has CDR1 MGHRA and CDR2 YSYEKL. The CDR3: CASSHRVGTEAFF. The CDR3 nucleotides are TGCGCCAGCTCGCACAGGGTCGGAACTGAAGCTTTCTTT.

There are a few counts of this clonotype. The gene calls are TRBV18 and TRBJ1-2; no firm D call. Per germline, CDR1 KGHSH and CDR2 LQKENI. The CDR3 sequence is 13 residues long. The V end was cut by 3 bases, the J end by 8 bases, with 13 bases between. In DNA form, the CDR3 reads TGTGCCAGCTCACCGCTAAGATGGGAAGGCTACACCTTC. This encodes CASSPLRWEGYTF.

This clonotype was counted ten times or more. The chain recombines TRBV7-2 with TRBJ2-7, with 7 bases fitting TRBD1. The CDR3 has 17 amino acids. V shed 0 bases, J shed 4 bases, and the junction held 12 bases outside the gene matches. CDR1 and CDR2 from the germline V gene are SGHTA and FQGNSA. CDR3 coding DNA: TGTGCCAGCAGCTTAGCGCGAAACAGGGACAGCCGATACGAGCAGTACTTC. Protein: CASSLARNRDSRYEQYF. The full variable domain, its missing parts supplied by reference TRBV7-2 and TRBJ2-7, is GAGVSQSPSNKVTEKGKDVELRCDPISGHTALYWYRQSLGQGLEFLIYFQGNSAPDKSGLPSDRFSAERTGGSVSTLTIQRTQQEDSAVYLCASSLARNRDSRYEQYFGPGTRLTVT.